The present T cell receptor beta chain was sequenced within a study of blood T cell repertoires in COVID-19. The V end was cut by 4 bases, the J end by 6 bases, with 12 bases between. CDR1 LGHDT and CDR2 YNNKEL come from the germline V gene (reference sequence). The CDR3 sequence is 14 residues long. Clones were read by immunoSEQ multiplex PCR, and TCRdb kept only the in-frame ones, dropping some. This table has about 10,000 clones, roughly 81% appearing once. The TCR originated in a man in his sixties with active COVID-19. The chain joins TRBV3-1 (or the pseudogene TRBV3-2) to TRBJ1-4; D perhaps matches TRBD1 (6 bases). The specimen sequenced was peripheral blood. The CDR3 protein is CASSRRDMYEKLFF. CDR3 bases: TGTGCCAGCAGCCGCCGGGACATGTATGAAAAACTGTTTTTT.